A selection of T cell receptor beta chains follows, all from one sample in a study of cytomegalovirus exposure and HLA in healthy donors. Sequencing was performed with immunoSEQ multiplex PCR; in TCRdb, only in-frame clones are kept and a portion is missing. The sample shows 150,000 or so clones, roughly 80% of them seen only once. The sequenced sample consisted of PBMCs. The receptors stem from a man aged 18-30 years in good health and CMV-seropositive. Both conserved end residues are part of each CDR3. D genes are given only for firm matches. Expanded clones get a size class; other rows say once, few or many, or leave the size out.

CDR3: CASSATSGRASEQYF
DNA: TGTGCCAGCAGCGCAACTAGCGGGAGGGCCAGCGAGCAGTACTTC
V: TRBV7-9
size: .
J: TRBJ2-7
D: TRBD2

CDR3: CASTPTSGRIFEQFF
DNA: TGTGCCAGCACCCCTACTAGCGGGAGAATTTTTGAGCAGTTCTTC
V: TRBV28
size: .
J: TRBJ2-1
D: TRBD2

CDR3: CASSFWQGSGEAFF
DNA: TGTGCCAGCAGCTTCTGGCAGGGGTCGGGTGAAGCTTTCTTT
V: TRBV5-6
size: .
J: TRBJ1-1
D: .

CDR3: CASSLGQYSVGKLFF
DNA: TGTGCCAGCAGCTTGGGACAGTATAGTGTGGGGAAACTGTTTTTT
V: TRBV5-8
size: .
J: TRBJ1-4
D: .

CDR3: CASSSRTPSTTNEKLFF
DNA: TGTGCCAGCAGCTCGAGGACACCCTCGACAACTAATGAAAAACTGTTTTTT
V: TRBV21-1
size: few
J: TRBJ1-4
D: .

CDR3: CASSLAGGTGLSNQPQHF
DNA: TGTGCCAGCAGCTTAGCAGGAGGGACAGGCCTTAGCAATCAGCCCCAGCATTTT
V: TRBV11-2
size: .
J: TRBJ1-5
D: TRBD1

CDR3: CAWSGTVAKNIQYF
DNA: TGTGCCTGGAGCGGGACAGTAGCCAAAAACATTCAGTACTTC
V: TRBV30
size: .
J: TRBJ2-4
D: TRBD1

CDR3: CASSPRLAGEETQYF
DNA: TGTGCCAGCAGCCCGCGACTAGCGGGAGAAGAGACCCAGTACTTC
V: TRBV9
size: .
J: TRBJ2-5
D: TRBD2

CDR3: CASSLQGLNTEAFF
DNA: TGTGCCAGCAGTTTACAGGGATTGAACACTGAAGCTTTCTTT
V: TRBV28
size: few
J: TRBJ1-1
D: .

CDR3: CASSSGGYSNEKLFF
DNA: TGTGCCAGCAGCTCTGGGGGGTATTCAAATGAAAAACTGTTTTTT
V: TRBV13
size: .
J: TRBJ1-4
D: .

CDR3: CASRLAGQTNEKLFF
DNA: TGCGCCAGCAGGCTCGCGGGACAGACTAATGAAAAACTGTTTTTT
V: TRBV5-1
size: .
J: TRBJ1-4
D: TRBD1

CDR3: CAIRTGTLLEGYTF
DNA: TGTGCCATAAGAACCGGGACTCTCCTGGAGGGCTACACCTTC
V: TRBV10-3
size: .
J: TRBJ1-2
D: .

CDR3: CASSYEGGRSYEQYF
DNA: TGTGCCAGCAGTTACGAGGGTGGGCGGTCCTACGAGCAGTACTTC
V: TRBV6-5
size: once
J: TRBJ2-7
D: .

CDR3: CASSVVGGFASDTQYF
DNA: TGCGCCAGCAGCGTTGTAGGGGGTTTTGCTTCAGATACGCAGTATTTT
V: TRBV4-1
size: .
J: TRBJ2-3
D: .

CDR3: CASSRALMGQPQHF
DNA: TGTGCCAGTAGCAGGGCCCTCATGGGTCAGCCCCAGCATTTT
V: TRBV19
size: few
J: TRBJ1-5
D: .

CDR3: CASSIGAEQYF
DNA: TGTGCCAGTAGTATAGGCGCCGAGCAGTACTTC
V: TRBV19
size: .
J: TRBJ2-7
D: .

CDR3: CATSRGSGGNEQFF
DNA: TGTGCCACCTCCCGGGGTAGCGGGGGCAATGAGCAGTTCTTC
V: TRBV19
size: .
J: TRBJ2-1
D: TRBD2

CDR3: CASNRQSSYEQYF
DNA: TGTGCCAGCAACAGACAGAGCTCCTACGAGCAGTACTTC
V: TRBV2
size: few
J: TRBJ2-7
D: .

CDR3: CASSPTGIDADTQYF
DNA: TGTGCCAGCAGTCCCACAGGGATAGATGCAGATACGCAGTATTTT
V: TRBV28
size: .
J: TRBJ2-3
D: .

CDR3: CASSQEHSHEQFF
DNA: TGCGCCAGCAGCCAAGAACACAGCCATGAGCAGTTCTTC
V: TRBV4-1
size: .
J: TRBJ2-1
D: .

CDR3: CASSGHREPFFNEQFF
DNA: TGTGCCAGCAGTGGGCACAGGGAACCCTTTTTCAATGAGCAGTTCTTC
V: TRBV25-1
size: .
J: TRBJ2-1
D: .

CDR3: CASSQEALGYFCGAFF
DNA: TGTGCCAGCAGCCAAGAGGCCTTAGGGTATTTCTGCGGGGCTTTCTTT
V: TRBV14
size: .
J: TRBJ1-1
D: .

CDR3: CATSKGGGLGANVLTF
DNA: TGTGCCACTTCTAAGGGTGGGGGACTGGGGGCCAACGTCCTGACTTTC
V: TRBV19
size: .
J: TRBJ2-6
D: .

CDR3: CASSLRGQGIYEQYF
DNA: TGTGCCAGCAGTCTCAGGGGACAGGGTATCTACGAGCAGTACTTC
V: TRBV13
size: .
J: TRBJ2-7
D: TRBD1

CDR3: CASSQSSSNNEQFF
DNA: TGCGCCAGCAGTCAATCGTCCAGTAACAATGAGCAGTTCTTC
V: TRBV23-1
size: .
J: TRBJ2-1
D: .

CDR3: CASSLDGGSTEAFF
DNA: TGCGCCAGCAGCTTGGATGGGGGGAGCACTGAAGCTTTCTTT
V: TRBV5-1
size: few
J: TRBJ1-1
D: .

CDR3: CASSIINTGELFF
DNA: TGTGCCAGTAGTATCATCAACACCGGGGAGCTGTTTTTT
V: TRBV19
size: .
J: TRBJ2-2
D: .

CDR3: CASSPRLGGDEQFF
DNA: TGTGCCAGCAGCCCCAGGTTGGGGGGGGATGAGCAGTTCTTC
V: TRBV27
size: .
J: TRBJ2-1
D: TRBD2

CDR3: CASSLIRSSYNEQFF
DNA: TGTGCCAGCAGCTTAATACGGAGCTCCTACAATGAGCAGTTCTTC
V: TRBV7-3
size: .
J: TRBJ2-1
D: .